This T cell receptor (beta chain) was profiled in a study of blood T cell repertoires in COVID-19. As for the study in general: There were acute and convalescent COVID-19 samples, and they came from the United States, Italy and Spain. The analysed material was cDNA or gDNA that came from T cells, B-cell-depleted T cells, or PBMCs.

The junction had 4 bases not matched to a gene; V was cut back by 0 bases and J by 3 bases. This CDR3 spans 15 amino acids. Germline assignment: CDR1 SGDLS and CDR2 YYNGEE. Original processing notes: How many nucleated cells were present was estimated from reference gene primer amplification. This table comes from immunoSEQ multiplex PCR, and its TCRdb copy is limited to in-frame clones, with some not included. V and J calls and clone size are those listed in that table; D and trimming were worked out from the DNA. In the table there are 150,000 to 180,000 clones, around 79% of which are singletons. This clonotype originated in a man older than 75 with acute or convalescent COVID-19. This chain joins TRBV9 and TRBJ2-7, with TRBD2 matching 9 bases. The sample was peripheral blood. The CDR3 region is CASSVGSSGDYEQYF. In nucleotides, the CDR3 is TGTGCCAGCAGCGTAGGTTCTAGCGGGGACTACGAGCAGTACTTC.